This T cell receptor beta chain is from a study of blood T cell repertoires in COVID-19. In the study overall: The United States, Italy and Spain were the sources of the acute and convalescent COVID-19 samples.

TCRdb keeps only in-frame clones here, not all; method: immunoSEQ multiplex PCR. In the table there are about 220,000 clones, 65% to 85% of which are singletons. Participants' own reports of clinical history determined their cohort assignment. Recovery meant two consecutive negative NP/OP PCR tests, professional clearance, or resolved symptoms. The sample taken for sequencing was PBMCs or T cells enriched from blood (not recorded which). This TCR derives from a woman in her forties who had recovered from COVID-19.

CDR3 nucleotides: TGTGCCATCAGTGGCACTAGCGGGGAATACAATGAGCAGTTCTTC. This sequence encodes CAISGTSGEYNEQFF. The rearrangement joins TRBV10-3 to TRBJ2-1; 10 positions agree with TRBD2. Germline V CDR1 and CDR2: ENHRY, SYGVKD. V shed 4 bases and J 4 bases; nucleotides not matched to a gene: 4. The CDR3 runs to 15 residues.